The T cell receptor (beta chain) described here comes from a study of cytomegalovirus exposure and HLA in healthy donors. Whole-study findings and limits: Later analysis revealed greater clonal expansion in HLA-associated TCR beta chains than in equally common others. Across donors, presence/absence analyses took sequencing depth to be roughly uniform.

PCR employed 60 Vbeta and 13 Jbeta primers. The assay was immunoSEQ multiplex PCR, and TCRdb's table has in-frame clones only and misses some. The data include some 70,000 clones; the top ten clones carry 0.83%. On this clone itself: Its antigen is still unknown.

Germline V gene lookup returns CDR1 SEHNR and CDR2 FQNEAQ (reference sequence). J was trimmed by 4 bases and V by 3 bases; bases with no gene match: 4. This CDR3 region has 14 residues. The sequencing sample was made of PBMCs. The clonotype originates from a boy younger than 18 in good health and CMV-seronegative. The chain has TRBV7-9 and TRBJ2-5; TRBD1 agrees at 8 bases. The CDR3 coding sequence is TGTGCCAGCAGCTTCGGACAGGGCCTAGAGACCCAGTACTTC. Amino acid sequence: CASSFGQGLETQYF.